This T cell receptor (beta chain) stems from a study of shared clonotypes between healthy human individuals. There are 14 residues in the CDR3. Germline lookup yields CDR1 MGHRA and CDR2 YSYEKL. V lost 1 base to trimming and J lost 6 bases, with 10 bases between them. Profiled with immunoSEQ multiplex PCR; TCRdb holds only in-frame clones, not every one. The table has 500,000 to 550,000 clones, approximately 95% seen once. This clone has just one count. Input material: naive CD4+ T cells sorted from blood. Subset: CD45RA+ positively selected. This clonotype was sampled from a woman in her twenties or thirties in good health. The chain carries TRBV4-1 and TRBJ1-3, with TRBD1 as a possible D gene (5 bases). The CDR3 region is CASSQGSGLNTIYF. For the CDR3, the DNA is TGCGCCAGCAGCCAAGGGTCAGGGCTAAACACCATATATTTT.